This passage covers 30 T cell receptor beta chains from one sample sequenced in a study of cytomegalovirus exposure and HLA in healthy donors. This PCR relied on a set of 60 Vbeta primers and 13 Jbeta primers. Assay: immunoSEQ multiplex PCR; the TCRdb copy retains only in-frame clones and omits some. The sample records about 130,000 clones, about 82% being singletons. What was sequenced was PBMCs. The receptors were sampled from a man aged 30-40 years in good health and CMV-seronegative.

The chain links TRBV6-5 to TRBJ1-2; D remains ambiguous. The V end was cut by 0 bases, the J end by 7 bases, with 15 bases between. The CDR3 sequence is 15 residues long. The V gene's germline CDR1 is MNHEY and CDR2 SVGAGI. CDR3 loop: CASSYSEGFFSGYTF. The CDR3 DNA reads TGTGCCAGCAGTTACTCCGAGGGCTTTTTCTCTGGCTACACCTTC.

V is TRBV10-3 and J is TRBJ2-7; D may be TRBD1 (6 bases). Trimming cost V 7 bases and J 5 bases, with 15 bases left between them. CDR3 size: 13 residues. Germline V CDR1 and CDR2: ENHRY, SYGVKD. This chain's CDR3 is CAIINSGVHEQYF. CDR3 in DNA: TGTGCCATCATCAATTCAGGGGTCCACGAGCAGTACTTC.

This chain joins TRBV11-3 and TRBJ2-1; D is perhaps TRBD1 (5 bases). The CDR3 extends over 13 amino acids. V was clipped by 2 bases and J by 6 bases, with 8 bases between them. Germline V gives CDR1 SGHNT, CDR2 YENEEA. The DNA for the CDR3 is TGTGCCAGCAGCTTATGGCAGGGCAATGAGCAGTTCTTC. Its translation: CASSLWQGNEQFF.

J is TRBJ1-5 and V is TRBV10-3; the match to TRBD1 covers 10 bases. This CDR3 comprises 14 residues. V trimming: 2 bases; J trimming: 11 bases; junction bases outside the gene matches: 6. Germline V CDR1 and CDR2: ENHRY, SYGVKD. CDR3 in amino acids: CAISEGTGDLSQHF. The CDR3, as DNA: TGTGCCATCAGTGAGGGGACAGGGGATCTATCCCAGCATTTT.

This chain joins TRBV6-5 and TRBJ2-1; 10 bases are a match to TRBD2. From germline, CDR1 is MNHEY and CDR2 SVGAGI. The CDR3 spans 13 residues. J lost 10 bases, V lost 2 bases, and 2 bases had no gene match. CDR3 DNA: TGTGCCAGCAGTTACGGAGCGGGAGGGGAGCAGTTCTTC. Protein sequence: CASSYGAGGEQFF.

The chain recombines TRBV18 with TRBJ1-4; 9 bases are a match to TRBD1. Germline V gives CDR1 KGHSH, CDR2 LQKENI. The trim removed 4 bases at V and 8 bases at J, leaving 5 bases unmatched. The CDR3 is made up of 14 amino acids. Here the CDR3 DNA reads TGTGCCAGCTCACTGACAGGGGGTCGGGAAAAACTGTTTTTT. Translating it yields CASSLTGGREKLFF.

The V gene is TRBV27, the J gene TRBJ1-1, with 7 bases lining up with TRBD1. Losses at the gene ends were 5 bases for V and 4 bases for J; bases not matched to a gene: 4. CDR3 size: 13 residues. Per germline, CDR1 MNHEY and CDR2 SMNVEV (reference sequence). The CDR3 spells CASSRGGLTEAFF. DNA of the CDR3: TGTGCCAGCAGTAGAGGGGGCCTCACTGAAGCTTTCTTT.

This chain connects TRBV27 to TRBJ2-5, with 9 bases matching TRBD2. The ends lost 3 bases at V and 5 bases at J; junction bases unmatched: 7. The CDR3 has 15 residues. The V gene's germline CDR1 is MNHEY and CDR2 SMNVEV (reference sequence). CDR3 nucleotide sequence: TGTGCCAGCAGTTTGGGGAGCGGGAGGTTTGAGACCCAGTACTTC. It specifies CASSLGSGRFETQYF.

This chain links TRBV2 with TRBJ2-7; 9 bases fit TRBD1. Trimming cost V 7 bases and J 4 bases; bases outside gene matches: 8. CDR3 length: 14 residues. Germline V gene data show CDR1 as SNHLY and CDR2 as FYNNEI. The CDR3 reads CASTLGQGVYEQYF. For the CDR3, the DNA is TGTGCCAGCACCCTGGGACAGGGAGTTTACGAGCAGTACTTC.

V usage is TRBV19 and J usage is TRBJ1-1; 7 nucleotides align to TRBD1. Germline V gene lookup returns CDR1 LNHDA and CDR2 SQIVND (reference sequence). Losses at the gene ends were 3 bases for V and 4 bases for J; bases not matched to a gene: 8. The CDR3 sequence is 15 residues long. Here the CDR3 DNA reads TGTGCCAGTAGTATTTTCCCAGGGGGGTCCACTGAAGCTTTCTTT. Its translation: CASSIFPGGSTEAFF.

V is TRBV28 and J is TRBJ1-1; D may be TRBD1 (6 bases). The ends were cut back, 7 bases at V and 0 bases at J, with 15 bases in the middle. The germline CDR1 and CDR2 sequences are MDHEN and SYDVKM. This CDR3 contains 15 residues. CDR3 nucleotide sequence: TGTGCCAGCAAGGACAGCATGTTCATGAACACTGAAGCTTTCTTT. This encodes CASKDSMFMNTEAFF.

The chain is built from TRBV5-6 and TRBJ1-1; 9 bases fit TRBD1. After removal of 1 base from V and 3 bases from J, the junction contained 10 bases not matched to a gene. Germline V gene sequence: CDR1 SGHDT, CDR2 YYEEEE. This CDR3 has 17 residues. This CDR3 is CASSLKRTGVEDTEAFF. The CDR3 DNA reads TGTGCCAGCAGCTTGAAACGGACAGGGGTTGAAGACACTGAAGCTTTCTTT.

This clone has more than one count but fewer than ten. The J gene is TRBJ1-1, the V gene TRBV6-1; D gene ambiguous. Looked up from germline, CDR1 is MNHNS and CDR2 is SASEGT. CDR3 size: 15 residues. V lost 4 bases to trimming and J lost 4 bases, with 16 bases between them. DNA of the CDR3: TGTGCCAGCAGTGCCCAAATCCTCCTAGCCACTGAAGCTTTCTTT. It encodes CASSAQILLATEAFF.

Note on this clone: A read error may produce the germline difference seen at one junction end. The chain uses TRBV5-3 and TRBJ2-2, with 12 nucleotides matching TRBD1. TRBV5-3 is an ORF; its function is uncertain. The CDR3 totals 14 residues. CDR3 coding DNA: TGTGCCGGAAGGGACAGGGGGCAGGCCGGGGAGCTGTTTTTT. This codes for CAGRDRGQAGELFF.

This chain joins TRBV10-3 and TRBJ1-2, with D possibly matching TRBD1 (6 bases). The V and J ends lost 7 bases and 2 bases respectively, with 8 bases between them. The CDR3 extends over 12 amino acids. Germline CDR1 is ENHRY and CDR2 is SYGVKD. CDR3 loop: CAIKTGNYGYTF. The CDR3, as DNA: TGTGCCATCAAAACAGGGAACTATGGCTACACCTTC.

This clone has a handful of counts. The chain is built from TRBV5-1 and TRBJ1-6, with TRBD1 as a possible D gene (6 bases). The length of the CDR3 is 15 residues. V was trimmed by 1 base and J by 7 bases, leaving 12 bases between them. Germline CDR1 is SGHRS and CDR2 is YFSETQ. The CDR3 here is CASSLRGQTNSPLHF. The DNA of the CDR3 is TGCGCCAGCAGCTTGCGCGGACAGACCAATTCACCCCTCCACTTT.

This chain links TRBV19 with TRBJ2-5; D is uncertain. The CDR3 covers 12 residues. Trimming took 5 bases from V and 2 from J, leaving 6 bases between them. The germline CDR1 and CDR2 sequences are LNHDA and SQIVND (reference sequence). CDR3 DNA sequence: TGTGCCAGTAGTTTTAGTCAAGAGACCCAGTACTTC. This translates into CASSFSQETQYF.

The V call is TRBV5-5, the J call TRBJ2-3; D possibly corresponds to TRBD1 (5 bases). Per the germline V gene, CDR1 is SGHKS and CDR2 is YYEKEE (reference sequence). V was clipped by 5 bases and J by 0 bases, with 10 bases between them. The CDR3 loop spans 14 amino acids. The chain's CDR3 is CASRDSTSTDTQYF. For the CDR3, the DNA is TGTGCCAGCAGAGACAGCACTAGCACAGATACGCAGTATTTT.

The chain links TRBV6-5 to TRBJ2-2; 8 positions match TRBD2. The germline V gene has CDR1 MNHEY and CDR2 SVGAGI. The CDR3 totals 15 residues. The V and J ends lost 5 bases and 8 bases, in that order; junction bases with no gene match: 10. CDR3 sequence reads: CASSGLANIPGELFF. The CDR3 DNA follows: TGTGCCAGCAGTGGACTAGCAAACATCCCGGGGGAGCTGTTTTTT.

The V call is TRBV15, the J call TRBJ1-2, with 9 bases lining up with TRBD1. The CDR3 runs to 14 residues. CDR1 and CDR2 from the germline V gene are LNHNV and YYDKDF (reference sequence). V shed 5 bases and J 6 bases; nucleotides not matched to a gene: 7. The CDR3 protein is CATSGRTGANGYTF. Here the CDR3 DNA reads TGTGCCACCAGCGGCCGGACAGGGGCAAATGGCTACACCTTC.

The chain is built from TRBV6-1 and TRBJ1-1; a possible D gene is TRBD1 (5 bases). Germline loops: CDR1 MNHNS, CDR2 SASEGT. CDR3 length: 11 residues. The V and J ends lost 11 bases and 4 bases respectively, with 11 bases between them. In DNA, the CDR3 is TGTGCCGCGGACACTATCACTGAAGCTTTCTTT. This sequence encodes CAADTITEAFF.

The CDR3 bases are TGTGCCAGTAGTATAGGAGGGCAGCCAGCGGAAGCTTTCTTT. This gives the protein CASSIGGQPAEAFF. This chain connects TRBV19 to TRBJ1-1; D remains ambiguous. The CDR3 loop spans 14 amino acids. Germline V gene lookup returns CDR1 LNHDA and CDR2 SQIVND (reference sequence). V lost 1 base, J lost 8 bases, and 14 bases lay in between.

This chain uses TRBV5-1 with TRBJ1-2; no definite D call. The CDR3 consists of 13 residues. The germline V gene encodes CDR1 SGHRS and CDR2 YFSETQ. Trimming took off 4 bases at V and 6 bases at J, with 13 bases between the two ends. The CDR3 bases are TGCGCCAGCAGCCTGGGCCGGTTGGATGGCTACACCTTC. This codes for CASSLGRLDGYTF.

The rearrangement uses TRBV29-1 and TRBJ1-2; TRBD1 might be the D (5 bases). This CDR3 contains 14 residues. Germline values: CDR1 SQVTM, CDR2 ANQGSEA. V gave up 6 bases and J gave up 0 bases, with 14 bases separating them. CDR3 in DNA: TGCAGCGTGGTAGGGACTCCAACTAACTATGGCTACACCTTC. Residues: CSVVGTPTNYGYTF.

The chain links TRBV5-5 to TRBJ1-1, with a possible D match to TRBD1 (5 bases). The CDR3 spans 13 residues. CDR1 and CDR2 (germline): SGHKS, YYEKEE (reference sequence). Trimming pared 2 bases from V and 6 bases from J, leaving 11 bases between. The CDR3 region has the DNA TGTGCCAGCAGCTTCGGGGGTAAGGCTGAAGCTTTCTTT. Translated: CASSFGGKAEAFF. Based on the CDR3 plus reference TRBV5-5 and TRBJ1-1, the full variable domain is DAGVTQSPTHLIKTRGQQVTLRCSPISGHKSVSWYQQVLGQGPQFIFQYYEKEERGRGNFPDRFSARQFPNYSSELNVNALLLGDSALYLCASSFGGKAEAFFGQGTRLTVV.

The chain has TRBV4-1 and TRBJ2-7; 8 bases are shared with TRBD1. Germline CDR1 and CDR2: MGHRA and YSYEKL. The CDR3 is 15 residues long. V dropped 2 bases and J dropped 4; count of bases not matched to a gene: 7. CDR3 protein: CASSQTGTGRYEQYF. CDR3 sequence (DNA): TGCGCCAGCAGCCAAACCGGGACAGGTCGATACGAGCAGTACTTC.

The V call is TRBV5-1, the J call TRBJ2-3; TRBD2 matches 12 bases. CDR1 and CDR2 (germline): SGHRS, YFSETQ. This CDR3 is built from 16 residues. Trimming took 6 bases from V and 3 from J; bases not matched to a gene: 8. CDR3 sequence reads: CASKLRTSGATDTQYF. In DNA form, the CDR3 reads TGCGCCAGCAAATTAAGGACTAGCGGGGCGACAGATACGCAGTATTTT.

The CDR3 reads CASSQVDGGDLQETQYF. CDR3 nucleotides: TGTGCCAGCAGCCAAGTCGATGGCGGGGATCTCCAAGAGACCCAGTACTTC. This chain links TRBV4-2 with TRBJ2-5, with a weak D call TRBD2 (6 bases). The CDR3 contains 17 residues. Per germline, CDR1 LGHNA and CDR2 YNFKEQ. V was pared by 1 base and J by 1 base, with 16 bases between.

This clone has only one observation. The chain links TRBV5-8 to TRBJ1-5; TRBD1 matches at 10 bases. The V segment lost 4 bases and the J segment 4 bases; nucleotides outside the gene matches: 11. Germline-derived CDR1 and CDR2 are SGHTS and YDEGEE. The CDR3 consists of 17 residues. The CDR3 bases are TGTGCCAGCAGCCTAACCCCCAGGGACAGGGGAAATCAGCCCCAGCATTTT. This codes for CASSLTPRDRGNQPQHF.

V and J are TRBV28 and TRBJ1-1; the match to TRBD1 covers 7 bases. CDR3 length: 18 residues. Germline V gives CDR1 MDHEN, CDR2 SYDVKM. V gave up 2 bases and J gave up 3 bases; unmatched junction bases: 15. In DNA form, the CDR3 reads TGTGCCAGCAGTTTACCTCGGACAGGTTGGGTATCGGACACTGAAGCTTTCTTT. It yields the protein CASSLPRTGWVSDTEAFF.